The 11 T cell receptor beta chains below all came from one sample that was sequenced in a study of Tregs in tolerant kidney transplant recipients. The table came from immunoSEQ multiplex PCR; TCRdb's copy has only in-frame clones and leaves some out. The sample has around 74,000 clones; 95% to 98% are singletons. This sample comprised CD4+ T cells from blood, obtained before the transplant. These receptors were taken from a human donor who received a combined kidney and bone marrow transplant.

V and J are TRBV9 and TRBJ2-1; 9 positions agree with TRBD1. V was clipped by 0 bases and J by 4 bases; unmatched bases: 2. Germline assignment: CDR1 SGDLS and CDR2 YYNGEE. The CDR3 consists of 15 residues. The CDR3 is CASSVDRGLYNEQFF. The CDR3 region has the DNA TGTGCCAGCAGCGTAGACAGGGGGCTGTACAATGAGCAGTTCTTC.

V gene TRBV14 combines with J gene TRBJ2-7; TRBD2 aligns across 11 bases. CDR1 and CDR2 from the germline V gene are SGHDN and FVKESK. The trim removed 3 bases at V and 1 base at J, leaving 8 bases unmatched. CDR3 length: 17 amino acids. In nucleotides, the CDR3 is TGTGCCAGCAGCCACCTTAGCGGGAGGGCCGGGTCCTACGAGCAGTACTTC. Encoded protein: CASSHLSGRAGSYEQYF.

This clone was detected once. The chain links TRBV2 to TRBJ2-2, with 9 bases lining up with TRBD2. Trimming removed 4 bases from V and 6 bases from J; junction bases left unmatched: 6. In germline, CDR1 is SNHLY, CDR2 FYNNEI. This CDR3 has 15 amino acids. CDR3: CASSGAGGPAGELFF. In DNA form, the CDR3 reads TGTGCCAGCAGTGGGGCGGGGGGGCCAGCCGGGGAGCTGTTTTTT.

The V and J genes are TRBV11-3 and TRBJ2-3, with TRBD2 identical over 9 bases. With V trimmed by 4 bases and J by 4 bases, 9 bases remained unmatched. Germline V gene lookup returns CDR1 SGHNT and CDR2 YENEEA. The CDR3 sequence is 16 residues long. Written as DNA, the CDR3 is TGTGCCAGCAGCTCCCTAGCGGGACTAGATGCAGATACGCAGTATTTT. This gives the protein CASSSLAGLDADTQYF.

This rearrangement joins TRBV5-1 to TRBJ1-4; TRBD1 is a possible D gene (5 bases). The CDR3 contains 14 residues. Germline V gene lookup returns CDR1 SGHRS and CDR2 YFSETQ. V was pared by 4 bases and J by 7 bases, with 14 bases between. CDR3 region: CASSPGGAGEKLFF. CDR3 DNA sequence: TGCGCCAGCAGCCCGGGGGGAGCGGGTGAAAAACTGTTTTTT.

V usage is TRBV5-6 and J usage is TRBJ2-6, with D unresolved. The germline CDR1 and CDR2 sequences are SGHDT and YYEEEE. CDR3 size: 14 residues. V was shortened by 1 base and J by 2 bases, with 4 bases between the two germline ends. DNA for the CDR3: TGTGCCAGCAGCTTGATAGCTGGGGCCAACGTCCTGACTTTC. This encodes CASSLIAGANVLTF.

This clone was seen a single time. J is TRBJ1-1 and V is TRBV6-5; a weak D match, TRBD1 (5 bases). V was trimmed by 4 bases and J by 1 base, leaving 13 bases between them. CDR1 and CDR2 (germline): MNHEY, SVGAGI. The CDR3 is 15 amino acids. Written as DNA, the CDR3 is TGTGCCAGCAGTTTCCCAGGGAAAGGGAACACTGAAGCTTTCTTT. It yields the protein CASSFPGKGNTEAFF.

V is TRBV28 and J is TRBJ1-2, with 7 bases fitting TRBD1. Trimming at V came to 2 bases and at J to 7 bases, leaving 4 bases not matched to a gene. This CDR3 has 13 amino acids. Germline CDR1 reads MDHEN; CDR2 reads SYDVKM. As DNA, the CDR3 is TGTGCCAGCAGTTTACTCAGGGGGTTTGGCTACACCTTC. Its protein product is CASSLLRGFGYTF.

The chain recombines TRBV6-5 with TRBJ1-2, with no clear D. The CDR3 is made up of 13 amino acids. V was cut by 1 base and J by 4 bases, with 7 bases left in between. Per germline, CDR1 MNHEY and CDR2 SVGAGI. Here the CDR3 DNA reads TGTGCCAGCAGTTACTGGGCTTCCTATGGCTACACCTTC. Encoded protein: CASSYWASYGYTF.

The chain employs TRBV4-3 and TRBJ2-7, with 12 bases matching TRBD2. The CDR3 sequence is 16 residues long. CDR1 LGHNA and CDR2 YSLEER come from the germline V gene. The ends lost 4 bases at V and 3 bases at J; junction bases unmatched: 7. CDR3 in DNA: TGCGCCAGCAGCCGAAAACTAGCGGGAGGCTTCTACGAGCAGTACTTC. It encodes CASSRKLAGGFYEQYF.

J is TRBJ1-2 and V is TRBV5-4; D might be TRBD1 (5 bases). Germline CDR1 SGHNT, CDR2 YYREEE (reference sequence). V was shortened by 3 bases and J by 6 bases, with 9 bases between the two germline ends. CDR3 size: 12 residues. This CDR3 is CASSSLQDGYTF. The CDR3 nucleotides are TGTGCCAGCAGCTCCTTACAGGATGGCTACACCTTC.